The T cell receptor beta chain described here comes from a study of siplizumab effects on memory and regulatory T cells. Only in-frame clones appear in the TCRdb table, and some are missing; sequencing was by immunoSEQ multiplex PCR. This table has 75,000 to 100,000 clones, about 93% appearing once. Study conclusions and caveats: Most alloreactive clones went unmapped to unstimulated subsets; only a minor fraction mapped. Proliferating CD4+ or CD8+ clones, roughly 75-97% of them, lacked an assignable naive or memory phenotype.

Germline V gene lookup returns CDR1 LNHDA and CDR2 SQIVND (reference sequence). CDR3 length: 13 residues. This clone was seen just once. What it binds is unknown. This TCR derives from a human donor in good health. The chain carries TRBV19 and TRBJ1-4; the D gene is possibly TRBD1 (6 bases). The sequenced material came from non-Treg CD4+ T cells sorted from blood. In DNA, the CDR3 is TGTGGGGCAGGGGATGGCGTCGGTGAAAAACTGTTTTTT. As protein: CGAGDGVGEKLFF.